Below, 7 T cell receptor beta chains from the same sample are listed, as sequenced in a study of shared T cell receptors in the human thymus. The assay was immunoSEQ multiplex PCR, and TCRdb's table has in-frame clones only and misses some. This sample has 600,000 or so clones, with around 87% found just once. Separately, the same data were catalogued under a study of human thymus T cells.

The sequenced sample was thymocytes. The receptors were gathered from a boy under three years old with a congenital heart defect.

The genes are TRBV28 and TRBJ2-3, with 8 bases that match TRBD2. The CDR3 is 17 amino acids. The V gene end was trimmed by 4 bases and the J gene end by 2 bases; junction bases not matched to a gene: 11. Germline loops: CDR1 MDHEN, CDR2 SYDVKM. CDR3 DNA: TGTGCCAGCAGTTCCGCCAGGGTAGCGGGGAACACAGATACGCAGTATTTT. Its translation is CASSSARVAGNTDTQYF.

This chain joins TRBV5-6 and TRBJ1-1; D is ambiguous. CDR3 length: 15 amino acids. Germline V lookup: CDR1 SGHDT, CDR2 YYEEEE. Trimming cost V 3 bases and J 1 base, with 13 bases left between them. The CDR3 reads CASSSWHGANTEAFF. The CDR3 DNA reads TGTGCCAGCAGCTCCTGGCATGGAGCGAACACTGAAGCTTTCTTT.

The chain recombines TRBV5-4 with TRBJ2-7; D remains ambiguous. This CDR3 is 13 amino acids long. Germline V lookup: CDR1 SGHNT, CDR2 YYREEE (reference sequence). V lost 0 bases to trimming and J lost 3 bases, with 7 bases between them. The CDR3 DNA reads TGTGCCAGCAGCTTGGGACTTCACTACGAGCAGTACTTC. This gives the protein CASSLGLHYEQYF.

V gene TRBV7-2 combines with J gene TRBJ1-5; D gene uncertain. The CDR3 loop spans 13 amino acids. The V and J ends lost 2 bases and 5 bases respectively, with 7 bases between them. From germline, CDR1 is SGHTA and CDR2 FQGNSA. For the CDR3, the DNA is TGTGCCAGCAGCTTATCGACTTATCAGCCCCAGCATTTT. Translating it yields CASSLSTYQPQHF.

The V and J genes are TRBV16 and TRBJ2-2; 9 nucleotides line up with TRBD1. After removal of 0 bases from V and 6 bases from J, the junction contained 11 bases not matched to a gene. This CDR3 is built from 18 residues. In germline, CDR1 is KGHSY, CDR2 FQNENV. As DNA, the CDR3 is TGTGCCAGCAGCCAATCGGGGTTGGCGGGACAGGGATCCGGGGAGCTGTTTTTT. Protein: CASSQSGLAGQGSGELFF.

The chain links TRBV5-5 to TRBJ2-2, with a tentative D call TRBD1 (7 bases). This CDR3 region has 17 residues. Trimming pared 7 bases from V and 4 bases from J, leaving 23 bases between. CDR1 is SGHKS, CDR2 YYEKEE, per germline (reference sequence). The CDR3 DNA is TGTGCCAGCCACGGCCGGAGGGGGCTTTCGGGCACCGGGGAGCTGTTTTTT. As protein: CASHGRRGLSGTGELFF.

This rearrangement joins TRBV28 to TRBJ2-3, with 14 bases aligning to TRBD2. This CDR3 region has 17 residues. V shed 5 bases and J 6 bases; nucleotides not matched to a gene: 10. Germline-derived CDR1 and CDR2 are MDHEN and SYDVKM. CDR3 in amino acids: CASSLDRTSGGKDTQYF. The CDR3 DNA reads TGTGCCAGCAGTCTCGACAGGACTAGCGGGGGGAAGGATACGCAGTATTTT.